The T cell receptor beta chain described here comes from a study of radiotherapy plus CTLA-4 blockade in lung cancer. Study overall: Objective responses occurred in 15% to 20% of patients; approximately 33% had disease control. Study-wide results and caveats: In blood, TCR clones derived from the tumor expanded after radiotherapy plus ipilimumab.

Profiled with immunoSEQ multiplex PCR; TCRdb holds only in-frame clones, not every one. Among tens of thousands of clones listed, approximately 84% were seen once. Germline CDR1 and CDR2: MNHEY and SVGAGI. CDR3 length equals 13 residues. Trimming took 8 bases from V and 4 from J; bases not matched to a gene: 3. As to this clone: What it binds is not known.

Patients in the study, people with chemo-refractory metastatic non-small-cell lung cancer, received focal radiation plus ipilimumab CTLA-4 blockade. This specimen was peripheral blood, taken from a patient treated with radiotherapy plus ipilimumab. This chain uses TRBV6-5 with TRBJ2-3; 10 bases are shared with TRBD1. The receptor's source is a human donor with non-small cell lung cancer who had stable disease on radiotherapy plus ipilimumab. CDR3: CASGDRGADTQYF. As DNA, the CDR3 is TGTGCCAGCGGGGACAGGGGCGCAGATACGCAGTATTTT.